This TCR beta chain was sequenced during a study of OX40 agonist ivuxolimab in advanced cancers. Study as a whole: Each patient was given ivuxolimab into a vein every 2 weeks, at 0.01 to 10 mg/kg. Study results and caveats: In CD8+ T cells, expanded clones were on average more numerous than in CD4+.

Assay: immunoSEQ multiplex PCR; the TCRdb copy retains only in-frame clones and omits some. The sample carries about 68,000 clones, approximately 87% recorded once. A remark on this clone: Antigen: not known.

With 0 bases clipped from V and 4 bases from J, the junction kept 4 bases outside the gene matches. The germline V gene has CDR1 SGHTA and CDR2 FQGTGA. The CDR3 totals 16 residues. The gene calls are TRBV7-3 and TRBJ2-3; 10 bases are shared with TRBD2. Sequenced here: CD4+ or CD8+ T cells sorted from blood, sampled in a trial of the OX40 agonist ivuxolimab. This clonotype originated in an adult with an advanced solid tumor such as melanoma, head and neck, liver or kidney cancer. Here the CDR3 DNA reads TGTGCCAGCAGCTTAACGTCGGGACTAGCGCCAGATACGCAGTATTTT. Its protein is CASSLTSGLAPDTQYF.